Listed below are T cell receptor beta chains from one sample, sequenced in a study of control samples from healthy donors and cancer patients. Repertoires were generated with immunoSEQ multiplex PCR, while TCRdb's copy carries only in-frame clones and drops some. Found here are 100,000 to 150,000 clones, roughly 90% of them singletons; the top ten hold 1.5% to 2%. The sequencing sample was made of blood. These receptors all stem from a man aged 18-30 years in good health. The CDR3 runs from the conserved cysteine through the conserved F or W. D genes are given only for firm matches. The listing skips clone size in some rows; elsewhere it reads once, few, many or a size class.

length,size,V,D,J,CDR3,DNA
13,many,TRBV27,NA,TRBJ1-1,CASSFSIPLKAFF,TGTGCCAGCAGTTTCTCAATCCCATTGAAAGCTTTCTTT
11,NA,TRBV5-8,NA,TRBJ2-1,CASSSDNEQFF,TGTGCCAGCAGCTCCGACAATGAGCAGTTCTTC
14,NA,TRBV6-5,TRBD2,TRBJ2-2,CASRTSGTTGELFF,TGTGCCAGCAGAACTAGCGGGACCACCGGGGAGCTGTTTTTT
12,NA,TRBV4-1,NA,TRBJ2-4,CASSQSENIQYF,TGCGCCAGCAGCCAATCAGAAAACATTCAGTACTTC
16,NA,TRBV28,TRBD1,TRBJ1-6,CASTSTLQGDNSPLHF,TGTGCCAGCACCTCGACCTTACAGGGGGATAATTCACCCCTCCACTTT
13,NA,TRBV4-3,NA,TRBJ2-2,CASSQDGVRELFF,TGCGCCAGCAGCCAAGATGGAGTCAGGGAGCTGTTTTTT
22,NA,TRBV12-5,NA,TRBJ2-1,CASGRQGDAWGAGNLPYNEQFF,TGTGCTAGTGGAAGACAGGGTGACGCCTGGGGAGCGGGAAATCTACCCTACAATGAGCAGTTCTTC
11,NA,TRBV20-1,NA,TRBJ1-3,CSFRGFHTIYF,TGCAGCTTTAGGGGTTTTCACACCATATATTTT
16,NA,TRBV15,NA,TRBJ2-7,CATSKSLWGAAHEQYF,TGTGCCACCAGCAAATCATTATGGGGAGCAGCCCACGAGCAGTACTTC
12,NA,TRBV30,NA,TRBJ1-3,CAWSSSGNTIYF,TGTGCCTGGAGTTCCTCGGGAAACACCATATATTTT
14,few,TRBV10-3,TRBD1,TRBJ2-7,CAIMAYRDSREQYF,TGTGCCATCATGGCGTACAGGGACAGTCGAGAGCAGTACTTC
14,NA,TRBV7-8,NA,TRBJ1-4,CASSPKGGNEKLFF,TGTGCCAGCAGCCCGAAGGGGGGGAACGAAAAACTGTTTTTT
14,NA,TRBV6-5,NA,TRBJ1-5,CASSYRGLNQPQHF,TGTGCCAGCAGTTACCGGGGCTTAAATCAGCCCCAGCATTTT
15,NA,TRBV15,TRBD1,TRBJ1-4,CATSREDRFNEKLFF,TGTGCCACCAGCAGAGAGGACAGGTTTAATGAAAAACTGTTTTTT
13,NA,TRBV10-2,NA,TRBJ1-1,CASRGIRVTEAFF,TGCGCCAGCAGAGGGATTAGGGTCACTGAAGCTTTCTTT
16,NA,TRBV27,TRBD2,TRBJ2-1,CASSRSGEREKNEQFF,TGTGCCAGCAGTCGGAGCGGGGAGCGGGAGAAGAATGAGCAGTTCTTC
17,NA,TRBV7-2,TRBD2,TRBJ2-7,CASRKRGGRESSYEQYF,TGTGCCAGCAGGAAAAGGGGCGGGAGGGAGAGCTCCTACGAGCAGTACTTC
14,NA,TRBV10-3,NA,TRBJ2-2,CAISEVEGNGELFF,TGTGCCATCAGTGAGGTTGAGGGTAATGGGGAGCTGTTTTTT
20,NA,TRBV5-4,NA,TRBJ2-3,CASSRGGLLGFESSTDTQYF,TGTGCCAGCAGCCGCGGTGGTTTATTGGGATTCGAGAGTAGCACAGATACGCAGTATTTT
14,NA,TRBV30,NA,TRBJ1-3,CAWSAGDSGNTIYF,TGTGCCTGGAGTGCGGGTGACTCTGGAAACACCATATATTTT
15,NA,TRBV9,NA,TRBJ2-7,CASSVRDIASYEQYF,TGTGCCAGCAGCGTAAGGGACATAGCATCCTACGAGCAGTACTTC
16,NA,TRBV24-1,TRBD1,TRBJ2-3,CATSDSDRADLDTQYF,TGTGCCACCAGTGATTCAGACAGGGCGGATTTGGATACGCAGTATTTT
14,NA,TRBV5-1,NA,TRBJ1-1,CASSLQGSGTEAFF,TGCGCCAGCAGCTTACAGGGTTCGGGCACTGAAGCTTTCTTT
16,NA,TRBV19,TRBD1,TRBJ2-5,CASSIGSGQRQETQYF,TGTGCCAGTAGTATTGGGTCGGGACAGAGACAAGAGACCCAGTACTTC
20,NA,TRBV15,NA,TRBJ1-5,CATSRSIGGHLRGRDQPQHF,TGTGCCACCAGCAGATCGATCGGGGGTCACCTCAGAGGGAGGGATCAGCCCCAGCATTTT
11,NA,TRBV27,NA,TRBJ2-5,CASRERETQYF,TGTGCCAGCAGGGAGAGGGAGACCCAGTACTTC
15,NA,TRBV20-1,TRBD1,TRBJ1-1,CSASKRQGDRAEAFF,TGCAGTGCTAGTAAGCGGCAGGGGGATCGCGCTGAAGCTTTCTTT
13,NA,TRBV10-1,TRBD1,TRBJ2-7,CASSAGQFYEQYF,TGCGCCAGCAGTGCGGGACAGTTTTACGAGCAGTACTTC
12,NA,TRBV6-4,TRBD1,TRBJ2-1,CASSPDRVEQFF,TGTGCCAGCAGCCCGGACAGGGTGGAGCAGTTCTTC
15,NA,TRBV5-1,NA,TRBJ1-2,CASSLDGAGLFGYTF,TGCGCCAGCAGCTTGGATGGTGCAGGCCTATTCGGCTACACCTTC
16,NA,TRBV7-2,TRBD1,TRBJ2-7,CASSLAGTGRDYEQYF,TGTGCCAGCAGCTTGGCCGGGACAGGAAGAGACTACGAGCAGTACTTC
14,NA,TRBV5-1,NA,TRBJ1-4,CASTEDGLNEKLFF,TGCGCCAGCACCGAAGACGGCCTTAATGAAAAACTGTTTTTT
16,NA,TRBV18,TRBD2,TRBJ2-3,CASSVLGGSLADTQYF,TGTGCCAGCTCAGTCCTCGGCGGGAGTCTGGCAGATACGCAGTATTTT
15,NA,TRBV11-3,NA,TRBJ2-1,CASSLQGGNPNEQFF,TGTGCCAGCAGCTTACAGGGGGGAAACCCCAATGAGCAGTTCTTC
19,NA,TRBV28,TRBD2,TRBJ2-2,CASSLGTSGRPSNTGELFF,TGTGCCAGCAGTTTAGGGACTAGCGGGAGGCCTTCGAACACCGGGGAGCTGTTTTTT
16,NA,TRBV5-6,TRBD2,TRBJ2-1,CASSPSGSTGPHEQFF,TGTGCCAGCAGCCCTAGCGGGAGCACAGGCCCCCATGAGCAGTTCTTC
13,NA,TRBV11-2,NA,TRBJ2-2,CASSLTNTGELFF,TGTGCCAGCAGCTTAACGAACACCGGGGAGCTGTTTTTT
16,NA,TRBV7-9,NA,TRBJ2-2,CASSLVSAPGTGELFF,TGTGCCAGCAGCTTAGTTTCGGCCCCAGGGACCGGGGAGCTGTTTTTT
18,NA,TRBV28,NA,TRBJ2-5,CASSFKLQGLGGPETQYF,TGTGCCAGCAGTTTTAAGTTACAGGGGCTGGGAGGGCCGGAGACCCAGTACTTC
15,NA,TRBV7-2,TRBD2,TRBJ2-1,CASSLVTSGSLQQFF,TGTGCCAGCAGTCTAGTCACTAGCGGGAGTTTGCAGCAGTTCTTC
15,NA,TRBV3-1/TRBV3-2,NA,TRBJ1-2,CASSQEEPAVGGYTF,TGTGCCAGCAGCCAAGAAGAGCCGGCAGTTGGTGGCTACACCTTC
16,NA,TRBV14,NA,TRBJ1-3,CASSLAGRTYSGTIYF,TGTGCCAGCAGCTTAGCGGGGCGGACCTATAGTGGCACCATATATTTT
16,NA,TRBV18,TRBD1,TRBJ2-7,CASSPGDRGASYEQYF,TGTGCCAGCTCCCCTGGGGACAGGGGGGCGTCCTACGAGCAGTACTTC
15,NA,TRBV9,NA,TRBJ1-4,CASSVLGATNEKLFF,TGTGCCAGCAGCGTCTTAGGGGCAACTAATGAAAAACTGTTTTTT
16,NA,TRBV5-8,NA,TRBJ1-5,CASSSAKLRRDQPQHF,TGTGCCAGCAGCTCTGCTAAGCTCAGGCGCGATCAGCCCCAGCATTTT
14,NA,TRBV12-5,NA,TRBJ2-5,CASGKSGWQETQYF,TGTGCTAGTGGAAAAAGCGGGTGGCAAGAGACCCAGTACTTC
13,NA,TRBV5-1,TRBD1,TRBJ1-2,CASSQDRGRGYTF,TGCGCCAGCAGCCAGGACAGGGGTCGTGGCTACACCTTC
15,NA,TRBV14,TRBD1,TRBJ1-4,CASSQEQGAREKLFF,TGTGCCAGCAGCCAAGAACAGGGGGCGCGTGAAAAACTGTTTTTT
16,NA,TRBV10-2,TRBD1,TRBJ1-6,CASSEARDRRNSPLHF,TGCGCCAGCAGTGAAGCTAGGGACAGGAGGAATTCACCCCTCCACTTT
14,NA,TRBV3-1/TRBV3-2,NA,TRBJ1-3,CASSQAGMGDTIYF,TGTGCCAGCAGCCAAGCCGGGATGGGCGACACCATATATTTT
14,NA,TRBV30,NA,TRBJ1-2,CAWSVLRQGGLYTF,TGTGCCTGGAGTGTACTGCGGCAGGGCGGTCTCTACACCTTC
14,NA,TRBV2,TRBD1,TRBJ1-5,CASSVTDRDQPQHF,TGTGCCAGCAGCGTCACCGACAGGGACCAGCCCCAGCATTTT
14,few,TRBV7-9,NA,TRBJ2-2,CASSLDSVFGELFF,TGTGCCAGCAGCTTAGACTCGGTATTCGGGGAGCTGTTTTTT
16,NA,TRBV7-3,TRBD2,TRBJ2-5,CASSLSSGEPQETQYF,TGTGCCAGCAGTTTGTCTAGCGGGGAACCCCAAGAGACCCAGTACTTC
18,once,TRBV27,TRBD2,TRBJ2-7,CASSKTTRTSGRHYEQYF,TGTGCCAGCAGCAAAACAACTAGGACTAGCGGGAGGCACTACGAGCAGTACTTC
15,NA,TRBV6-2/TRBV6-3,TRBD2,TRBJ2-5,CASSYGTSAPGAQYF,TGTGCCAGCAGTTACGGGACTAGCGCCCCGGGGGCCCAGTACTTC
14,NA,TRBV30,NA,TRBJ2-2,CAWSGLLYPGELFF,TGTGCCTGGAGTGGACTGCTGTACCCCGGGGAGCTGTTTTTT
15,NA,TRBV12-5,NA,TRBJ2-1,CASGPGESSYNEQFF,TGTGCTAGTGGACCCGGGGAAAGCTCCTACAATGAGCAGTTCTTC
14,NA,TRBV5-1,NA,TRBJ1-2,CASSSASIEGGYTF,TGCGCCAGCAGCTCTGCTTCGATCGAGGGTGGCTACACCTTC